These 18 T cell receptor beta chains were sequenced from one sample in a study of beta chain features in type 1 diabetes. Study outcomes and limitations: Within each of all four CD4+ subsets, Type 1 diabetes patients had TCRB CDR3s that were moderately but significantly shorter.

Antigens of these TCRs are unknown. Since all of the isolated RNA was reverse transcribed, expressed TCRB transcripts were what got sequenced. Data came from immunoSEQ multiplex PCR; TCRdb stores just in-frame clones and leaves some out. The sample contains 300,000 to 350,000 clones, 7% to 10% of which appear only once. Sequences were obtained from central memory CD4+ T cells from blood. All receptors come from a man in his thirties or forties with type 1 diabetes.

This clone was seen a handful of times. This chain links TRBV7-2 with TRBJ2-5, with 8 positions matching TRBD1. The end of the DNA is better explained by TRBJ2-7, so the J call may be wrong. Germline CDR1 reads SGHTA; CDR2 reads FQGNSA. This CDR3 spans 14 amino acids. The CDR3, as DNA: TGTGCCAGCAGCCGGCGGACAGGGAGCTACGAGCAGTACTTC. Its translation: CASSRRTGSYEQYF.

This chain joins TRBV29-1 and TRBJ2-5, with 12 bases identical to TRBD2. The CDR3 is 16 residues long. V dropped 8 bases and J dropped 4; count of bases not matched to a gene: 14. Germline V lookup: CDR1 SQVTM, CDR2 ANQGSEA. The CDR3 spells CSSHGGLAGFLETQYF. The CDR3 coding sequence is TGCAGCTCCCACGGCGGACTAGCGGGGTTTTTAGAGACCCAGTACTTC.

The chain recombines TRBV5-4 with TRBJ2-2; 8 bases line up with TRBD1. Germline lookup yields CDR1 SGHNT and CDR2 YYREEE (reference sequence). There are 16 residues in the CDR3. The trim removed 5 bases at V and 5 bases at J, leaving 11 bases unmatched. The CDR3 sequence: CASRQGTGDLTGELFF. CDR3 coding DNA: TGTGCCAGCAGACAGGGGACAGGCGATTTAACCGGGGAGCTGTTTTTT. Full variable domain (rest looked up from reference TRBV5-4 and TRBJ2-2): ETGVTQSPTHLIKTRGQQVTLRCSSQSGHNTVSWYQQALGQGPQFIFQYYREEENGRGNFPPRFSGLQFPNYSSELNVNALELDDSALYLCASRQGTGDLTGELFFGEGSRLTVL.

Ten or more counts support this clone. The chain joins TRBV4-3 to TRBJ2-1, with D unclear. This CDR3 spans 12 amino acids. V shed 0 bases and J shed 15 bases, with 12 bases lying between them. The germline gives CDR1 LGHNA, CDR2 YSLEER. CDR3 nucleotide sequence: TGCGCCAGCAGCCAAGATAGGGCCCCGGGGTTCTTC. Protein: CASSQDRAPGFF.

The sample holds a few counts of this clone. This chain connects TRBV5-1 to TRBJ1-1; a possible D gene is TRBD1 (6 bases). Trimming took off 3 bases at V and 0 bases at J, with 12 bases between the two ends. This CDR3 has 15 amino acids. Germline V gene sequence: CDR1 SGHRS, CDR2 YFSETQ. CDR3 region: CASSSQTGMNTEAFF. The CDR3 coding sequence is TGCGCCAGCAGCTCACAGACAGGAATGAACACTGAAGCTTTCTTT.

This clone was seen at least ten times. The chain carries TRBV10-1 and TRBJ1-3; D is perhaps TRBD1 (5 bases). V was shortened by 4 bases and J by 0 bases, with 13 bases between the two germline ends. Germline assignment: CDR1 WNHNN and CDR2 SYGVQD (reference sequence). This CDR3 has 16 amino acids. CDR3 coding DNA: TGCGCCAGCAGTGCCGCCGGGACGTCCTCTGGAAACACCATATATTTT. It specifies CASSAAGTSSGNTIYF.

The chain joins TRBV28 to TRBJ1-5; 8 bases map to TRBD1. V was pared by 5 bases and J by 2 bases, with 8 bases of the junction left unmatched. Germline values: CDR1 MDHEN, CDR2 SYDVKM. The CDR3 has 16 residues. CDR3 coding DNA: TGTGCCAGCAGTCTCCACACAGGGGGAGGCAATCAGCCCCAGCATTTT. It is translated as CASSLHTGGGNQPQHF.

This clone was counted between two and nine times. In nucleotides, the CDR3 is TGTGCCAGCACTCCGCGGGCCGCCCAAGAGACCCAGTACTTC. Its protein is CASTPRAAQETQYF. The gene calls are TRBV9 and TRBJ2-5; maybe TRBD2 (5 bases). In germline, CDR1 is SGDLS, CDR2 YYNGEE. V was pared by 6 bases and J by 1 base, with 13 bases between. The CDR3 has 14 amino acids.

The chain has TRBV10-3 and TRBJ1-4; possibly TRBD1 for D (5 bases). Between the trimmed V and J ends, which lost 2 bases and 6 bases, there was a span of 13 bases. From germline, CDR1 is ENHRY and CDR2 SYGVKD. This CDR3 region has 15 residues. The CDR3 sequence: CAISEEAAGDEKLFF. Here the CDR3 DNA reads TGTGCCATCAGTGAGGAGGCCGCGGGGGATGAAAAACTGTTTTTT.

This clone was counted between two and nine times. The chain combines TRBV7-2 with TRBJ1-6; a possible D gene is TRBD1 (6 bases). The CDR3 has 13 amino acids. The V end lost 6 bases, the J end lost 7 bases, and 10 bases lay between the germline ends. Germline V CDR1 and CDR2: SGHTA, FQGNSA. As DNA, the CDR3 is TGTGCCAGCAGTTCAACAGGGAATTCACCCCTCCACTTT. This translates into CASSSTGNSPLHF.

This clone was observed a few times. The CDR3 loop is CASSLRGRVGLTEAFF. The CDR3 DNA is TGTGCCAGCAGCTTGAGAGGGCGGGTCGGTCTCACTGAAGCTTTCTTT. This chain connects TRBV5-4 to TRBJ1-1, with no clear D. CDR1 SGHNT and CDR2 YYREEE come from the germline V gene (reference sequence). The germline V and J ends were trimmed by 1 base and 4 bases, with 17 bases remaining between them. The CDR3 spans 16 residues. The full variable domain, its missing parts supplied by reference TRBV5-4 and TRBJ1-1, is ETGVTQSPTHLIKTRGQQVTLRCSSQSGHNTVSWYQQALGQGPQFIFQYYREEENGRGNFPPRFSGLQFPNYSSELNVNALELDDSALYLCASSLRGRVGLTEAFFGQGTRLTVV.

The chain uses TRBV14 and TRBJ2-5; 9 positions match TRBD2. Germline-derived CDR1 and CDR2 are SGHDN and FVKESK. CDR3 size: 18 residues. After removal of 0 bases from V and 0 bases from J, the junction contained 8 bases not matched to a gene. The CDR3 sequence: CASSQDQRGVPYQETQYF. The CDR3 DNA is TGTGCCAGCAGCCAAGATCAGCGGGGGGTTCCGTACCAAGAGACCCAGTACTTC.

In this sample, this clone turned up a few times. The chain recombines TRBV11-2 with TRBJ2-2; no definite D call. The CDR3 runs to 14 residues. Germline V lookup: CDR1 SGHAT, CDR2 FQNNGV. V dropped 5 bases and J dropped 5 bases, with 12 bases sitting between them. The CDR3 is CASSRPDWTGELFF. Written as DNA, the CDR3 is TGTGCCAGCAGCCGCCCAGATTGGACCGGGGAGCTGTTTTTT.

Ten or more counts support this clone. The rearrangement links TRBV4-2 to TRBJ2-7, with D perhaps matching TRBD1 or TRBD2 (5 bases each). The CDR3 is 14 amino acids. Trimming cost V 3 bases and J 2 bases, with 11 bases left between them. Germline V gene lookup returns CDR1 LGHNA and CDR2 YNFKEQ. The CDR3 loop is CASSHNTGPYEQYF. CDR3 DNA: TGTGCCAGCAGCCACAACACGGGGCCCTACGAGCAGTACTTC.

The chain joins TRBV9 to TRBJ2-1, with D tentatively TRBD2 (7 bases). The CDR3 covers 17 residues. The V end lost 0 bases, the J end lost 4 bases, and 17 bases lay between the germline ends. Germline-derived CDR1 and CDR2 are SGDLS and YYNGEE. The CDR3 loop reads CASSVGVGGPSYNEQFF. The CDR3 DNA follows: TGTGCCAGCAGCGTAGGAGTCGGGGGGCCTTCTTACAATGAGCAGTTCTTC.

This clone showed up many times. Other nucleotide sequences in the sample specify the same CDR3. CDR3 DNA sequence: TGTGCCAGCAGGGGGGGATCCAATCAGCCCCAGCATTTT. This codes for CASRGGSNQPQHF. The chain recombines TRBV28 with TRBJ1-5, with a possible D match to TRBD1 (5 bases). CDR1 is MDHEN, CDR2 SYDVKM, per germline. Trimming took 6 bases from V and 3 from J, leaving 9 bases between them. The CDR3 spans 13 residues.

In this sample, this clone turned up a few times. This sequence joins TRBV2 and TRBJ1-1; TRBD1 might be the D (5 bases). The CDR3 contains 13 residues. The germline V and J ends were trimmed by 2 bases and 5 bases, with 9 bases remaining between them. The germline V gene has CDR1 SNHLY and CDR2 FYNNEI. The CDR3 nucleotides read TGTGCCAGCAGTGAACAGGGATGGACTGAAGCTTTCTTT. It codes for CASSEQGWTEAFF. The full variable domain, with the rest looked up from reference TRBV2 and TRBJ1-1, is EPEVTQTPSHQVTQMGQEVILRCVPISNHLYFYWYRQILGQKVEFLVSFYNNEISEKSEIFDDQFSVERPDGSNFTLKIRSTKLEDSAMYFCASSEQGWTEAFFGQGTRLTVV.

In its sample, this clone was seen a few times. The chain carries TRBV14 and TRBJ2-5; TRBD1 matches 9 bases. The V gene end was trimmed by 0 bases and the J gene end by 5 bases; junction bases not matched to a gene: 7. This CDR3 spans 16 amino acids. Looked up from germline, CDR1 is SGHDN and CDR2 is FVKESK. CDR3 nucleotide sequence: TGTGCCAGCAGCCAAGATCGAGACAGGGGGTGGGAGACCCAGTACTTC. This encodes CASSQDRDRGWETQYF.